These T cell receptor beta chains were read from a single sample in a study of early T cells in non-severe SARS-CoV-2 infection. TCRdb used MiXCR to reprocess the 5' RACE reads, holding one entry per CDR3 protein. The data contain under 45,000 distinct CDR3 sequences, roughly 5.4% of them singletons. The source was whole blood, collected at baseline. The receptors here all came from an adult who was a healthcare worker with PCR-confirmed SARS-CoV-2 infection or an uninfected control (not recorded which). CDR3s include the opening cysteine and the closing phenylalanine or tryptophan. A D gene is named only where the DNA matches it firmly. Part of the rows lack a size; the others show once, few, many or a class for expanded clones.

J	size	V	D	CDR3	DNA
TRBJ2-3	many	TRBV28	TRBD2	CASTSGRLETQYF	TGTGCCAGCACAAGCGGGAGGCTGGAAACGCAGTATTTT
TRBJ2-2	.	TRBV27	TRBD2	CASSLWGGLAGGSDTGELFF	TGTGCCAGCAGTTTATGGGGTGGATTAGCGGGAGGATCGGACACCGGGGAGCTGTTTTTT
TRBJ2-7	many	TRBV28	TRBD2	CASPGGGSSYEQYF	TGTGCCAGCCCCGGGGGAGGGAGCTCCTACGAGCAGTACTTC
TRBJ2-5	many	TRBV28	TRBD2	CASSFPAGIQETQYF	TGTGCCAGCAGTTTCCCAGCGGGGATCCAAGAGACCCAGTACTTC
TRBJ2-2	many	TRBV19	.	CASSLGGDLRMNTGELFF	TGTGCCAGTTCCCTAGGGGGGGACCTTCGCATGAACACCGGGGAGCTGTTTTTT
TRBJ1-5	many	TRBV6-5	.	CASSYRRPYTLNQPQHF	TGTGCCAGCAGTTACCGGAGGCCCTACACTCTCAATCAGCCCCAGCATTTT
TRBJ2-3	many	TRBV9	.	CASSPRLGESTDTQYF	TGTGCCAGCAGCCCTCGTCTCGGGGAAAGCACAGATACGCAGTATTTT
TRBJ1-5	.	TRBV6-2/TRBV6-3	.	CASSYVRGSNQPQHF	TGTGCCAGCAGTTACGTCAGGGGAAGCAATCAGCCCCAGCATTTT
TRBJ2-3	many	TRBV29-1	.	CSGRGRADTQYF	TGCAGCGGCAGGGGTCGGGCAGATACGCAGTATTTT
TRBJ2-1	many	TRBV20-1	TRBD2	CSARDGRVGEQFF	TGCAGTGCTAGAGATGGGAGGGTCGGCGAGCAGTTCTTC
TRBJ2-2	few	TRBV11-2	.	CASSRGGSPGELFF	TGTGCCAGCAGTCGGGGAGGTAGTCCCGGGGAGCTGTTTTTT
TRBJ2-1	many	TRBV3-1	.	CASSHPLHNEQFF	TGTGCCAGCAGCCACCCATTGCACAATGAGCAGTTCTTC
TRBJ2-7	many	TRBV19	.	CASSPGHLYEQYF	TGTGCCAGTAGTCCGGGACACCTTTACGAGCAGTACTTC
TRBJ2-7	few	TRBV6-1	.	CASSEEEILVYEQYF	TGTGCCAGCAGTGAAGAGGAGATATTAGTCTACGAGCAGTACTTC
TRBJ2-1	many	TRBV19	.	CASSTAGKIGERFF	TGTGCCAGTAGCACTGCCGGAAAGATTGGGGAGCGGTTCTTC
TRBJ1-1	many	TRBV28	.	CASSFLGRDTEAFF	TGTGCCAGCAGTTTTTTAGGGAGAGACACTGAAGCTTTCTTT
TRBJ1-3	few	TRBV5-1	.	CASSLASRPGNTIYF	TGCGCCAGCAGCTTGGCGTCCAGGCCTGGAAACACCATATATTTT
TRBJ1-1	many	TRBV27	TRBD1	CASSLAGGGTEAFF	TGTGCCAGCAGTTTAGCAGGGGGGGGTACTGAAGCTTTCTTT
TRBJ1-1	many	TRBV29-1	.	CSVVRGKTEAFF	TGCAGCGTTGTACGAGGGAAGACTGAAGCTTTCTTT
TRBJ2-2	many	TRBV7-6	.	CASSLRGYTGELFF	TGTGCCAGCAGCTTACGAGGATACACCGGGGAGCTGTTTTTT
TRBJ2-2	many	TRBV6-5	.	CASSSDTGELFF	TGTGCCAGCAGTTCCGACACCGGGGAGCTGTTTTTT
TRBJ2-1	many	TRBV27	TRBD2	CASSRAGGSFDEQFF	TGTGCCAGCAGTCGAGCGGGAGGGTCCTTCGATGAGCAGTTCTTC
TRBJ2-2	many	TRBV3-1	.	CASSQGERVGGELFF	TGTGCCAGCAGCCAAGGCGAGCGAGTAGGCGGGGAGCTGTTTTTT
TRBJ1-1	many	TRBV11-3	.	CASRSPRGYTEAFF	TGTGCCAGCAGATCCCCGCGAGGCTACACTGAAGCTTTCTTT
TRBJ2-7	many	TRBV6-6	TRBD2	CASSRPALLAGGYEQYF	TGTGCCAGCAGTCGACCGGCACTACTAGCGGGAGGCTACGAGCAGTACTTC
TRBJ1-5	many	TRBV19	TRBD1	CASSTPRDRGGYSNQPQHF	TGTGCCAGTAGTACCCCCCGGGACAGGGGCGGCTATAGCAATCAGCCCCAGCATTTT
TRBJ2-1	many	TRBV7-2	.	CASSPGGQRSEQFF	TGTGCCAGCAGCCCTGGGGGGCAGCGGTCTGAGCAGTTCTTC
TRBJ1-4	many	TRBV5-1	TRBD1	CASRVGDRGTNEKLFF	TGCGCCAGCAGGGTTGGGGACAGGGGAACTAATGAAAAACTGTTTTTT
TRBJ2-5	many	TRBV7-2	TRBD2	CASSLVYTGGETQYF	TGTGCCAGCAGCTTAGTGTACACCGGGGGGGAGACCCAGTACTTC
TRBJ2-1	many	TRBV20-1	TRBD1	CSAETGGYNEQFF	TGCAGTGCTGAGACAGGGGGTTACAATGAGCAGTTCTTC
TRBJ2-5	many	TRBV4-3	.	CASSQDLTETQYF	TGCGCCAGCAGCCAAGATCTGACAGAGACCCAGTACTTC
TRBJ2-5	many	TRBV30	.	CAWSLGNRETQYF	TGTGCCTGGAGTTTGGGTAACCGGGAGACCCAGTACTTC
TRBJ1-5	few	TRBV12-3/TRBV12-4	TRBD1	CASSSSGTVWTNNQPQHF	TGTGCCAGCAGTAGCTCCGGGACAGTATGGACAAACAATCAGCCCCAGCATTTT
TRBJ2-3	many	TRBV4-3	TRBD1	CASSQAVGQGGDTQYF	TGCGCCAGCAGCCAAGCCGTCGGACAGGGAGGCGATACGCAGTATTTT
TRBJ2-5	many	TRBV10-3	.	CAIRSGAETQYF	TGTGCCATCAGGTCGGGGGCTGAGACCCAGTACTTC
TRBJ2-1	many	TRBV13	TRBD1	CASSLRQGASNEQFF	TGTGCCAGCAGCTTAAGGCAGGGGGCGAGTAATGAGCAGTTCTTC
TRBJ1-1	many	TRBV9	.	CASSSLGTAGEAFF	TGTGCCAGCAGCTCCCTAGGGACGGCGGGGGAAGCTTTCTTT
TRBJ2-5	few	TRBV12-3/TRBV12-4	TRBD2	CASSPRLAWETQYF	TGTGCCAGCAGCCCTAGACTAGCTTGGGAGACCCAGTACTTC
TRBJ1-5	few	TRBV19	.	CASSIVPGWTQPQHF	TGTGCCAGTAGTATCGTCCCAGGTTGGACTCAGCCCCAGCATTTT
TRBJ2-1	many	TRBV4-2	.	CASSQDRDPGREQFF	TGTGCCAGCAGCCAAGATCGGGATCCGGGGCGTGAGCAGTTCTTC
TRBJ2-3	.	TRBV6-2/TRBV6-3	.	CASSYGGSTDTQYF	TGTGCCAGCAGTTATGGGGGGAGCACAGATACGCAGTATTTT
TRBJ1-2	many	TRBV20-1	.	CSARDSDGSTLKEYGYTF	TGCAGTGCTAGAGATTCGGACGGCAGCACCCTTAAGGAGTATGGCTACACCTTC